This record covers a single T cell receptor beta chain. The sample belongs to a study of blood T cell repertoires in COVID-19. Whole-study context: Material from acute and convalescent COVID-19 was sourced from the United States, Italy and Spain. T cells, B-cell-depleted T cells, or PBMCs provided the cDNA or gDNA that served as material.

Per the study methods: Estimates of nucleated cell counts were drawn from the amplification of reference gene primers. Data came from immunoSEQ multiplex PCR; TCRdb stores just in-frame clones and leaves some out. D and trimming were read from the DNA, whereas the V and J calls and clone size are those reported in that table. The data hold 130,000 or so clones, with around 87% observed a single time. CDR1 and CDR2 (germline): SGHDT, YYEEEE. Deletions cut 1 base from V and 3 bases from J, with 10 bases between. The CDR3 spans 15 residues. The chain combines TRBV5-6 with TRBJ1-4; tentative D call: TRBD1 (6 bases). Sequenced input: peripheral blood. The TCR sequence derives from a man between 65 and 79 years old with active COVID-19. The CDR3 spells CASSLTGKANEKLFF. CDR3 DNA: TGTGCCAGCAGCTTGACAGGGAAGGCTAATGAAAAACTGTTTTTT.